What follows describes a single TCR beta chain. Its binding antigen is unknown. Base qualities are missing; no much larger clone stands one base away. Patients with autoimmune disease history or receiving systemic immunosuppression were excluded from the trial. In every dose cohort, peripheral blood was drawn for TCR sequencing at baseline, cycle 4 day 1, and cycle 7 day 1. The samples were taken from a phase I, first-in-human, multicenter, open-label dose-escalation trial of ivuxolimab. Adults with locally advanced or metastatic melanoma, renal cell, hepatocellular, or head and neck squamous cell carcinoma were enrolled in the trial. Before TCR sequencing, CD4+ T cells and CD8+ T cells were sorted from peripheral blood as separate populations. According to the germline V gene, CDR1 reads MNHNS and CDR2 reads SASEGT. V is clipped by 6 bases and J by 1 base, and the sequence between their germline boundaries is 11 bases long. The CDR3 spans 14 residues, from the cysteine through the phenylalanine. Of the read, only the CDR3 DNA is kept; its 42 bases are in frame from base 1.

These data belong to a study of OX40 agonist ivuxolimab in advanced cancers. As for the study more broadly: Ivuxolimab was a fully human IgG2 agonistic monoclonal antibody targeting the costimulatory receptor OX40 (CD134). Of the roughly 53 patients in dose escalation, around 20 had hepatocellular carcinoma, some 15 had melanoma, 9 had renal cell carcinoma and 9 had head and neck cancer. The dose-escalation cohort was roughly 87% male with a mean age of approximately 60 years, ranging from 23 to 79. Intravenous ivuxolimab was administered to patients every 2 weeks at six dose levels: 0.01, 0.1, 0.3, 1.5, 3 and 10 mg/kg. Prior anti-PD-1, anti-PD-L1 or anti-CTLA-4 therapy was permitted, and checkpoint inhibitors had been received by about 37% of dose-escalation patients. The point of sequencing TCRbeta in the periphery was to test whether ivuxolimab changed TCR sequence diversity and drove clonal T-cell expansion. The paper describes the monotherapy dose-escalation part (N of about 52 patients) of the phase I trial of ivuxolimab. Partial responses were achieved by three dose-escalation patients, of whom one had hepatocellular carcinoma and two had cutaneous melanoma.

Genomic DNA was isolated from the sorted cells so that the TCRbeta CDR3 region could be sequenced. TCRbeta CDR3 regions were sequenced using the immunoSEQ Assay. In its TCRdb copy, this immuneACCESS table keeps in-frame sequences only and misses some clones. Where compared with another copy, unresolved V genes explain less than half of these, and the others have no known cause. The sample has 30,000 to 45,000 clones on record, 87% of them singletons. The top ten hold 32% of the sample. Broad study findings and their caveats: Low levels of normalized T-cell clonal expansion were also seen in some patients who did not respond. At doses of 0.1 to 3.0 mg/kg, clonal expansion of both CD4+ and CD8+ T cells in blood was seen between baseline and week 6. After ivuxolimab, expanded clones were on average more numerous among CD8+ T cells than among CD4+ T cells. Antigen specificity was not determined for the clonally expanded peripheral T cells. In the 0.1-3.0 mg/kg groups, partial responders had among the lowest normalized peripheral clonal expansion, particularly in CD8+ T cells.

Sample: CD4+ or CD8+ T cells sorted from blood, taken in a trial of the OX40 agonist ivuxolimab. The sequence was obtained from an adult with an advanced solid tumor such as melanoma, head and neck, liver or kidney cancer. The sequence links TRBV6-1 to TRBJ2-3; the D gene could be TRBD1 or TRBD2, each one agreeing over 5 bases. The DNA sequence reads TGTGCCAGCAGAGAGGGCAGGGGCACAGATACGCAGTATTTT. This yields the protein CASREGRGTDTQYF.